Listed here are 14 T cell receptor beta chains from one sample, sequenced in a study of blood T cell repertoires in COVID-19. Assay: immunoSEQ multiplex PCR; the TCRdb copy retains only in-frame clones and omits some. The sample gives fewer than 90,000 clones, around three quarters of which show up once; under 25% is in the top ten. The material sequenced was peripheral blood. All receptors come from a woman of 80 years or more with acute or convalescent COVID-19.

This clone was observed a handful of times. The genes are TRBV19 and TRBJ2-1; 14 bases match TRBD2. Losses at the gene ends were 10 bases for V and 7 bases for J; bases not matched to a gene: 18. Germline CDR1 reads LNHDA; CDR2 reads SQIVND (reference sequence). The CDR3 covers 18 residues. The CDR3: CATSPGTSGSSWGNEQFF. CDR3 sequence (DNA): TGTGCCACCTCCCCCGGGACTAGCGGGAGTAGTTGGGGGAATGAGCAGTTCTTC. Supplemented by reference TRBV19 and TRBJ2-1, the full variable domain reads DGGITQSPKYLFRKEGQNVTLSCEQNLNHDAMYWYRQDPGQGLRLIYYSQIVNDFQKGDIAEGYSVSREKKESFPLTVTSAQKNPTAFYLCATSPGTSGSSWGNEQFFGPGTRLTVL.

V is TRBV19 and J is TRBJ1-2; 8 bases match TRBD1. The germline CDR1 and CDR2 sequences are LNHDA and SQIVND (reference sequence). This CDR3 spans 15 amino acids. Trimming at V came to 6 bases and at J to 8 bases, leaving 14 bases not matched to a gene. The DNA for the CDR3 is TGTGCCAGTAGGACGACCGGAACAGGGGGATCGGGCTACACCTTC. Amino acid sequence: CASRTTGTGGSGYTF.

The chain recombines TRBV7-2 with TRBJ2-7; D gene unclear. This CDR3 region has 14 residues. V lost 0 bases to trimming and J lost 3 bases, with 9 bases between them. The germline gives CDR1 SGHTA, CDR2 FQGNSA. CDR3 sequence reads: CASSLANYVYEQYF. Here the CDR3 DNA reads TGTGCCAGCAGCTTAGCGAACTACGTCTACGAGCAGTACTTC.

V is TRBV15 and J is TRBJ1-2, with D maybe TRBD1 (6 bases). CDR1 is LNHNV and CDR2 is YYDKDF in the germline V gene (reference sequence). Trimming removed 0 bases from V and 8 bases from J, with 13 bases in between. CDR3 size: 14 residues. The CDR3 reads CATSRDWTVQGYTF. CDR3 bases: TGTGCCACCAGCAGAGATTGGACAGTCCAAGGCTACACCTTC.

This sequence joins TRBV7-9 and TRBJ1-4, with 12 bases matching TRBD1. Germline-derived CDR1 and CDR2 are SEHNR and FQNEAQ (reference sequence). The V gene end was trimmed by 5 bases and the J gene end by 1 base; junction bases not matched to a gene: 5. This CDR3 has 17 amino acids. This chain's CDR3 is CASSRGQGALTNEKLFF. The CDR3 region has the DNA TGTGCCAGCAGCCGGGGACAGGGGGCTCTAACTAATGAAAAACTGTTTTTT.

V is TRBV7-2 and J is TRBJ1-5; 8 bases map to TRBD1. The CDR3 loop spans 15 amino acids. The germline V gene encodes CDR1 SGHTA and CDR2 FQGNSA. V lost 5 bases and J lost 2; bases outside the gene matches: 5. CDR3 in DNA: TGTGCCAGCAGCGACAGGGGTTTTGGCAATCAGCCCCAGCATTTT. Translating gives CASSDRGFGNQPQHF.

The chain is built from TRBV19 and TRBJ1-1; a possible D gene is TRBD1 (5 bases). The V and J ends lost 7 bases and 4 bases respectively, with 13 bases between them. Germline assignment: CDR1 LNHDA and CDR2 SQIVND (reference sequence). CDR3 length: 13 residues. CDR3 DNA: TGTGCCAGTAATCGACAGACTTTCACTGAAGCTTTCTTT. Translation gives CASNRQTFTEAFF.

The gene calls are TRBV25-1 and TRBJ2-3, with D possibly TRBD2 on 6 matching bases. This CDR3 is built from 16 residues. Germline loops: CDR1 MGHDK, CDR2 SYGVNS. V lost 1 base, J lost 2 bases, and 13 bases lay in between. The CDR3 coding sequence is TGTGCCAGCAGTGAATGGTCGGGGGTCCCCACAGATACGCAGTATTTT. It specifies CASSEWSGVPTDTQYF.

The chain employs TRBV15 and TRBJ2-1, with 7 nucleotides matching TRBD2. J gave up 5 bases and V 8 bases, and 18 bases lay outside the gene matches. This CDR3 has 17 residues. Germline CDR1 is LNHNV and CDR2 is YYDKDF (reference sequence). The CDR3 here is CATYDSRWEGPHNEQFF. For the CDR3, the DNA is TGTGCCACCTATGATTCCAGATGGGAGGGCCCACACAATGAGCAGTTCTTC.

The chain joins TRBV18 to TRBJ2-7; TRBD1 matches 10 bases. CDR3 length: 15 residues. The germline gives CDR1 KGHSH, CDR2 LQKENI. Trimming at V came to 0 bases and at J to 4 bases, leaving 3 bases not matched to a gene. The CDR3 loop reads CASSPPGQGRYEQYF. Here the CDR3 DNA reads TGTGCCAGCTCACCACCGGGACAGGGGAGGTACGAGCAGTACTTC. The full variable domain, its missing parts supplied by reference TRBV18 and TRBJ2-7, is NAGVMQNPRHLVRRRGQEARLRCSPMKGHSHVYWYRQLPEEGLKFMVYLQKENIIDESGMPKERFSAEFPKEGPSILRIQQVVRGDSAAYFCASSPPGQGRYEQYFGPGTRLTVT.

V usage is TRBV6-5 and J usage is TRBJ2-7, with 11 positions matching TRBD2. Germline assignment: CDR1 MNHEY and CDR2 SVGAGI. The CDR3 sequence is 15 residues long. The junction had 4 bases not matched to a gene; V was cut back by 3 bases and J by 3 bases. Here the CDR3 reads CASSYQLAGVYEQYF. The DNA for the CDR3 is TGTGCCAGCAGTTATCAACTAGCGGGGGTCTACGAGCAGTACTTC.

This sequence joins TRBV5-1 and TRBJ1-1, with TRBD1 as a possible D gene (6 bases). This CDR3 region has 14 residues. Per germline, CDR1 SGHRS and CDR2 YFSETQ. The V end lost 0 bases, the J end lost 3 bases, and 9 bases lay between the germline ends. DNA of the CDR3: TGCGCCAGCAGCTTGGTAGGGGGAGACACTGAAGCTTTCTTT. As protein: CASSLVGGDTEAFF.

This chain connects TRBV7-8 to TRBJ2-5; D perhaps matches TRBD2 (6 bases). Germline-derived CDR1 and CDR2 are SGHVS and FQNEAQ. V lost 4 bases and J lost 2, with 8 bases in between. The CDR3 extends over 13 amino acids. The CDR3 protein is CASSWRGQETQYF. The CDR3 DNA reads TGTGCCAGCAGCTGGCGGGGACAAGAGACCCAGTACTTC.

Written as DNA, the CDR3 is TGTGCCAGCAGTGCGGTGCGGGAGTATACGCAGTATTTT. It specifies CASSAVREYTQYF. This chain uses TRBV2 with TRBJ2-3; TRBD2 aligns across 7 bases. Germline CDR1 is SNHLY and CDR2 is FYNNEI. The ends lost 4 bases at V and 7 bases at J; junction bases unmatched: 5. The CDR3 consists of 13 residues.